A single sample gave rise to the 8 T cell receptor beta chains below, sequenced in a study of blood T cell repertoires in COVID-19. Only in-frame clones appear in the TCRdb table, and some are missing; sequencing was by immunoSEQ multiplex PCR. Of around 230,000 clones detected, 70% to 85% appear once; the ten largest clones hold about 2.1%. Sequenced sample: peripheral blood. These receptors all stem from a man aged 35 to 55 who had recovered from COVID-19.

The V call is TRBV6-1, the J call TRBJ1-1; no clear D. From germline, CDR1 is MNHNS and CDR2 SASEGT. The germline V and J ends were trimmed by 2 bases and 3 bases, with 7 bases remaining between them. The CDR3 contains 13 residues. The CDR3 loop is CASSERGYTEAFF. As DNA, the CDR3 is TGTGCCAGCAGTGAAAGAGGATACACTGAAGCTTTCTTT.

The V gene is TRBV27, the J gene TRBJ2-1; 7 bases line up with TRBD2. Per germline, CDR1 MNHEY and CDR2 SMNVEV (reference sequence). The junction had 9 bases not matched to a gene; V was cut back by 3 bases and J by 7 bases. This CDR3 has 15 residues. The CDR3 reads CASSLAGLVRNEQFF. In DNA, the CDR3 is TGTGCCAGCAGTTTGGCAGGACTAGTGAGGAATGAGCAGTTCTTC.

This clone was detected a few times. The chain recombines TRBV4-1 with TRBJ1-3; D gene ambiguous. CDR3 length equals 14 residues. Germline assignment: CDR1 MGHRA and CDR2 YSYEKL. The V and J ends lost 3 bases and 5 bases respectively, with 11 bases between them. This CDR3 is CASSHGAARNTIYF. In DNA, the CDR3 is TGCGCCAGCAGCCACGGAGCAGCCAGAAACACCATATATTTT.

V usage is TRBV6-5 and J usage is TRBJ1-6, with 7 bases lining up with TRBD1. The CDR3 totals 13 residues. The germline V gene encodes CDR1 MNHEY and CDR2 SVGAGI. The junction had 4 bases not matched to a gene; V was cut back by 6 bases and J by 8 bases. DNA for the CDR3: TGTGCCAGCAGCCCGACAGGGTATTCACCCCTCCACTTT. Translated: CASSPTGYSPLHF.

The V gene is TRBV30, the J gene TRBJ1-1; no clear D. CDR3 length: 13 amino acids. In germline, CDR1 is GTSNPN, CDR2 SVGIG (reference sequence). Deletions cut 7 bases from V and 0 bases from J, with 12 bases between. CDR3 coding DNA: TGTGCCTTGGTCCTATTCATGAACACTGAAGCTTTCTTT. Amino acid sequence: CALVLFMNTEAFF.

The chain carries TRBV4-1 and TRBJ2-1, with 8 bases aligning to TRBD2. V trimming: 1 base; J trimming: 0 bases; junction bases outside the gene matches: 5. The CDR3 is 17 amino acids. CDR1 is MGHRA and CDR2 is YSYEKL in the germline V gene. The CDR3 is CASSQGLAGFSYNEQFF. DNA of the CDR3: TGCGCCAGCAGCCAAGGGCTAGCGGGTTTCTCCTACAATGAGCAGTTCTTC.

The V and J genes are TRBV5-1 and TRBJ1-4; D gene ambiguous. Germline V CDR1 and CDR2: SGHRS, YFSETQ. Trimming pared 0 bases from V and 3 bases from J, leaving 6 bases between. CDR3 length equals 14 residues. The CDR3 DNA sequence: TGCGCCAGCAGCTTGGAGACACCTAATGAAAAACTGTTTTTT. It codes for CASSLETPNEKLFF.

The chain has TRBV2 and TRBJ2-7; weak D call: TRBD2 (6 bases). The germline CDR1 and CDR2 sequences are SNHLY and FYNNEI. V was shortened by 7 bases and J by 4 bases, with 8 bases between the two germline ends. This CDR3 comprises 11 residues. The chain's CDR3 is CASTREYEQYF. The CDR3 nucleotides read TGTGCCAGCACTCGGGAGTACGAGCAGTACTTC.